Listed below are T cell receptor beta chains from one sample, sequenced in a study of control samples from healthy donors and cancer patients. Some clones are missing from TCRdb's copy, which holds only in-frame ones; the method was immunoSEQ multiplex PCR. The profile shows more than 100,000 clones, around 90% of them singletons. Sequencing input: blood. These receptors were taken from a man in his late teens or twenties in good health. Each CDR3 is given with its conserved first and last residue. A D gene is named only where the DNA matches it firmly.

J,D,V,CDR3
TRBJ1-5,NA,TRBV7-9,CASSVGGYNQPQHF
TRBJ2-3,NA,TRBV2,CASGSPWTTTDTQYF
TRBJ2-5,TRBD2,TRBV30,CAWSLGLAGQETQYF
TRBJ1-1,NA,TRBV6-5,CASSYLGTLNTEAFF
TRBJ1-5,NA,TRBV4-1,CASSVQGFSQPQHF
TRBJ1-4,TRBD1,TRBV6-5,CASNVGQGNEKLFF
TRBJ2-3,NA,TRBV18,CASSPAGRETDTQYF
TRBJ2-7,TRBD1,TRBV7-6,CASSQGEQAIYEQYF
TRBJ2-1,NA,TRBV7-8,CASSPLRGGLINNEQFF
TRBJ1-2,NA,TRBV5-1,CASTLEGNGGYTF
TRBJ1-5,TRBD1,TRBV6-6,CATTGGGQPQHF
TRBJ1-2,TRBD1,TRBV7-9,CASSLTGESYTF
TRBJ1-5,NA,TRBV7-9,CASSASQNTYSNQPQHF
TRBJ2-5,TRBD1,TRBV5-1,CASSWGQEETQYF
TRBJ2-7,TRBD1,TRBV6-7,CASNGTELRYEQYF
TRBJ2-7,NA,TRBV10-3,CAISDGGSYEQYF
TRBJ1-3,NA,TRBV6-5,CASSYSNAEGNTIYF
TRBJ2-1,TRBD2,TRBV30,CAWGTSGGGNEQFF
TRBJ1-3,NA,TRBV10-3,CAISARSDSGNAIYF
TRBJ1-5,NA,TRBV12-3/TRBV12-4,CASSLKGNQPQHF
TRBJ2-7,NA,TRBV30,CAWSLSAYEQYF
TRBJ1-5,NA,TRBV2,CASSERTEDQPQHF
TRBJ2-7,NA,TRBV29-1,CSVYQGTYEQYF
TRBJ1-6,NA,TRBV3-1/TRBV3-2,CASSRRRYNSPLHF